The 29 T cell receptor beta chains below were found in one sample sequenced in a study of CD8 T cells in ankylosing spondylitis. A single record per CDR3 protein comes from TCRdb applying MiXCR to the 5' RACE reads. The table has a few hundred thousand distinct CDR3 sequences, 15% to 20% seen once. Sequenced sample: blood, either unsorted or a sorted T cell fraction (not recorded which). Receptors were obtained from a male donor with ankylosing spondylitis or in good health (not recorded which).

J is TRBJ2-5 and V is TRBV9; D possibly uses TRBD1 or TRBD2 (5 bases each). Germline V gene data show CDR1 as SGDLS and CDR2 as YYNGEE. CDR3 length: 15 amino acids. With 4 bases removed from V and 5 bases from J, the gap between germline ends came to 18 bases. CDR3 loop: CASSSPQGELETQYF. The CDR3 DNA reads TGTGCCAGCAGCTCCCCCCAAGGGGAGTTGGAGACCCAGTACTTC.

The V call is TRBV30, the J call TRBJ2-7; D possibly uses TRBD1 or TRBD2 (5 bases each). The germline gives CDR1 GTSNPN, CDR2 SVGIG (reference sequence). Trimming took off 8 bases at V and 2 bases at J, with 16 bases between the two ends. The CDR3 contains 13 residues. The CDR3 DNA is TGTGCCAGCCGGGACGGGGAACCCTACGAGCAGTACTTC. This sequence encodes CASRDGEPYEQYF.

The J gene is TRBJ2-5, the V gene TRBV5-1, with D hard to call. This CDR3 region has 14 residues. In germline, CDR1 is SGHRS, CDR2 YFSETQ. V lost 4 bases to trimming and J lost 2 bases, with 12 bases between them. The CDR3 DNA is TGCGCCAGCAGCATCCAACAAGCTCAAGAGACCCAGTACTTC. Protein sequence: CASSIQQAQETQYF.

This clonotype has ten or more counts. The DNA for the CDR3 is TGCGCCAGCAGCCAAGTCGCACAGGGCAGTGTTATGACCTACGAGCAGTACTTC. Residues: CASSQVAQGSVMTYEQYF. The chain combines TRBV4-1 with TRBJ2-7; tentatively, D is TRBD1 (6 bases). Trimming removed 1 base at V and 2 bases at J, with 21 bases between. The CDR3 covers 18 residues. Germline V lookup: CDR1 MGHRA, CDR2 YSYEKL.

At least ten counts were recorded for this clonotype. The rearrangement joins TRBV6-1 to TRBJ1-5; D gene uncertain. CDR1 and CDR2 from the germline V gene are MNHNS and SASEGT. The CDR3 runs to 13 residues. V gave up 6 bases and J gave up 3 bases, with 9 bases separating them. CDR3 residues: CASSPDDNQPQHF. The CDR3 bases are TGTGCCAGCAGCCCTGATGACAATCAGCCCCAGCATTTT.

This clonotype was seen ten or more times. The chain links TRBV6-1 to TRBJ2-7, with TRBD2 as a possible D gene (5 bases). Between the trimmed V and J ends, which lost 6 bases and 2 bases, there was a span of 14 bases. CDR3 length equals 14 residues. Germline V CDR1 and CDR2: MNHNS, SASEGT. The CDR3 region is CASRPEAYPYEQYF. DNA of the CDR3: TGTGCCAGCAGACCGGAGGCCTACCCCTACGAGCAGTACTTC.

The CDR3 reads CASSSREGNWDEQFF. The CDR3 DNA sequence: TGTGCCAGCAGCTCCAGGGAGGGGAACTGGGATGAGCAGTTCTTC. The chain is built from TRBV7-3 and TRBJ2-1; 7 bases match TRBD2. This CDR3 is built from 15 residues. Germline values: CDR1 SGHTA, CDR2 FQGTGA. After removal of 4 bases from V and 8 bases from J, the junction contained 11 bases not matched to a gene.

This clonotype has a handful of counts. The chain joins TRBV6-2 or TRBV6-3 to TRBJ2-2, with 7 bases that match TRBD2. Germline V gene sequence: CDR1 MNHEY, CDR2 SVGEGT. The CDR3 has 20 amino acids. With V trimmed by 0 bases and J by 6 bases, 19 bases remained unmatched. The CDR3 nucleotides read TGTGCCAGCAGTTACTCGAGCGGGGAAGGTGGGACCGGTCGCGCCGGGGAGCTGTTTTTT. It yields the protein CASSYSSGEGGTGRAGELFF.

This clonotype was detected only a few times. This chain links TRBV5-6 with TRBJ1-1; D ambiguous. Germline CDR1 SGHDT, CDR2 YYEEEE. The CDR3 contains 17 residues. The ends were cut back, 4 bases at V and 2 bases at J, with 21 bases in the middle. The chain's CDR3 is CASSTGRIQHPNTEAFF. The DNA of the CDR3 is TGTGCCAGCAGCACCGGACGGATACAGCATCCTAACACTGAAGCTTTCTTT.

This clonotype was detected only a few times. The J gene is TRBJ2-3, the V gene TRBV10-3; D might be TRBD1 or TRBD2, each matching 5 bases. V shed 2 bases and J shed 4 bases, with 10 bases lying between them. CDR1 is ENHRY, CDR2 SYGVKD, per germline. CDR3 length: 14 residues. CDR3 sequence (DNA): TGTGCCATCAGTGAGGGGGGAATCGCAGATACGCAGTATTTT. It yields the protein CAISEGGIADTQYF.

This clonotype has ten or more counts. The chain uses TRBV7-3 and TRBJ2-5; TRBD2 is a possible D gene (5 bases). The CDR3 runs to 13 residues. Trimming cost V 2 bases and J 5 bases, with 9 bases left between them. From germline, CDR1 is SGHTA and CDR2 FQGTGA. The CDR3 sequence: CASSLEGSETQYF. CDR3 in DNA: TGTGCCAGCAGCTTAGAGGGTAGTGAGACCCAGTACTTC.

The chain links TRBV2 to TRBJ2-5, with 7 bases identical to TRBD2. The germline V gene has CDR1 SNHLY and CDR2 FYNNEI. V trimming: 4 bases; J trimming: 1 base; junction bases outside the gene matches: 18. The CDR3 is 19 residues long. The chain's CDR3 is CASSGDLNWASGSQETQYF. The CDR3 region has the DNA TGTGCCAGCAGTGGGGACTTGAACTGGGCTAGCGGTTCCCAAGAGACCCAGTACTTC. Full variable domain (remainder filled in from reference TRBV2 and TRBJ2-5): EPEVTQTPSHQVTQMGQEVILRCVPISNHLYFYWYRQILGQKVEFLVSFYNNEISEKSEIFDDQFSVERPDGSNFTLKIRSTKLEDSAMYFCASSGDLNWASGSQETQYFGPGTRLLVL.

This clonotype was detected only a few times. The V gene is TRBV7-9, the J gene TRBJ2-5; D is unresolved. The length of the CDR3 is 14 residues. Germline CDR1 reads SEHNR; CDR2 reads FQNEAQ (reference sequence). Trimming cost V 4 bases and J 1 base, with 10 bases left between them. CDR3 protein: CASSSTAFQETQYF. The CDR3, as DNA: TGTGCCAGCAGCTCAACAGCGTTCCAAGAGACCCAGTACTTC.

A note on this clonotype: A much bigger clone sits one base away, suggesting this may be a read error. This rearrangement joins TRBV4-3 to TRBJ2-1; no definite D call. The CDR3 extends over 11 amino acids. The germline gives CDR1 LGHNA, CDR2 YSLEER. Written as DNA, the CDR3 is TGCGCCAGCAGTCACTACAATAAGCAGTTCTTC. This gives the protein CASSHYNKQFF.

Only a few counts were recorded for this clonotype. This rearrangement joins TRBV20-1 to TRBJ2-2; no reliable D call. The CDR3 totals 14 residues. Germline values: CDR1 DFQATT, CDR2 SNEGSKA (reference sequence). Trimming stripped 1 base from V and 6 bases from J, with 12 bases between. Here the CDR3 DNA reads TGCAGTGCTAGAGGCGCCTGGGATGCCGGGGAGCTGTTTTTT. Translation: CSARGAWDAGELFF.

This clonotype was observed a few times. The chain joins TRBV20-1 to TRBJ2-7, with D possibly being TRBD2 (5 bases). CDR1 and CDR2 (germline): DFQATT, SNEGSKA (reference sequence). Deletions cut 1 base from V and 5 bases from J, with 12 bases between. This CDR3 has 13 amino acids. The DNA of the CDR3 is TGCAGTGCTAGAGCTCTCGGGGATAACGAGCAGTACTTC. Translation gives CSARALGDNEQYF.

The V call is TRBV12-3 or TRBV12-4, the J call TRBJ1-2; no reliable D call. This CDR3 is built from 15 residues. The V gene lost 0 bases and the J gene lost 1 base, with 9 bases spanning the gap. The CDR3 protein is CASSLAPGVNYGYTF. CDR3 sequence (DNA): TGTGCCAGCAGTTTAGCCCCCGGGGTTAACTATGGCTACACCTTC.

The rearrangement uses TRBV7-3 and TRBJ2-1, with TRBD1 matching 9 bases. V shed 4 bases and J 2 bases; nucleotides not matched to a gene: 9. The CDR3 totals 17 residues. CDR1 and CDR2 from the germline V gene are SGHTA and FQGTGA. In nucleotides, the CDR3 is TGTGCCAGCAGCTACACCGTGGGGACAGGGCCCTACAATGAGCAGTTCTTC. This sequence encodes CASSYTVGTGPYNEQFF.

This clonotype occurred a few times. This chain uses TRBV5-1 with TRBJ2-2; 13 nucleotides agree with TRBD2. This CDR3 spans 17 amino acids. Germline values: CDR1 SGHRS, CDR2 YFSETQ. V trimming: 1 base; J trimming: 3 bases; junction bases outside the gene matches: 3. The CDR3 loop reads CASSLYTSGRDTGELFF. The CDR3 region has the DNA TGCGCCAGCAGCTTGTATACTAGCGGGAGGGACACCGGGGAGCTGTTTTTT.

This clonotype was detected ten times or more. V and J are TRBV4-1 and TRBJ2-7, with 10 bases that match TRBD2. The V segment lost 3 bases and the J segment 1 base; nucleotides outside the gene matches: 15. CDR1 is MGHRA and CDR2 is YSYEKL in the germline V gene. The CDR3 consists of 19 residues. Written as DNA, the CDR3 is TGCGCCAGCAGCCACAAGGCCCGGTCCGGGACTAGCGTATCCTACGAGCAGTACTTC. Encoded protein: CASSHKARSGTSVSYEQYF.

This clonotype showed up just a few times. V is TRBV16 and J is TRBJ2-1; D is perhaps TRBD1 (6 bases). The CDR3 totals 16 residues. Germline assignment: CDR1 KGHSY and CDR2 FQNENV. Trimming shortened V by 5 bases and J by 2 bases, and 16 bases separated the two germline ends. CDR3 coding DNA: TGTGCCAGCAGCATAGATCAGCGACAGGCCTACAATGAGCAGTTCTTC. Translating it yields CASSIDQRQAYNEQFF.

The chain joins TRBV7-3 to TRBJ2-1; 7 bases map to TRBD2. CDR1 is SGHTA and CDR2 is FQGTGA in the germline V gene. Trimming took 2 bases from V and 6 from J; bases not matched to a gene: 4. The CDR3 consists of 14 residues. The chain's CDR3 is CASSLAGVGNEQFF. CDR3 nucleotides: TGTGCCAGCAGCTTAGCGGGAGTGGGCAATGAGCAGTTCTTC.

For the CDR3, the DNA is TGTGCCAGCAGCCCCCGGGACAGGGGGCGAATATCGGGCACCGGGGAGCTGTTTTTT. It yields the protein CASSPRDRGRISGTGELFF. The chain is built from TRBV12-3 or TRBV12-4 and TRBJ2-2; 12 nucleotides align to TRBD1. This CDR3 contains 19 residues. The junction had 15 bases not matched to a gene; V was cut back by 6 bases and J by 4 bases.

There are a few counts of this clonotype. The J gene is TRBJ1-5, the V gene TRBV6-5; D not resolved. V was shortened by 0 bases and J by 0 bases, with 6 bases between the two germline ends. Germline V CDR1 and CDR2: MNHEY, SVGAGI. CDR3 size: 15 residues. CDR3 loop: CASSYSSDSNQPQHF. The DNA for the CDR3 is TGTGCCAGCAGTTACTCTTCAGATAGCAATCAGCCCCAGCATTTT.

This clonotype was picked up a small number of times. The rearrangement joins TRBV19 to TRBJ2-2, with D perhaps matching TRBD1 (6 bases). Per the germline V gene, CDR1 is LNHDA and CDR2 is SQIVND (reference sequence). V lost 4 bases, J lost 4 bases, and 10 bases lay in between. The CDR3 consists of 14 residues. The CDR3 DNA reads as TGTGCCAGTAGTACAGTAGGGGGCACCGGGGAGCTGTTTTTT. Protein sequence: CASSTVGGTGELFF. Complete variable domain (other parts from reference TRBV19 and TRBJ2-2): DGGITQSPKYLFRKEGQNVTLSCEQNLNHDAMYWYRQDPGQGLRLIYYSQIVNDFQKGDIAEGYSVSREKKESFPLTVTSAQKNPTAFYLCASSTVGGTGELFFGEGSRLTVL.

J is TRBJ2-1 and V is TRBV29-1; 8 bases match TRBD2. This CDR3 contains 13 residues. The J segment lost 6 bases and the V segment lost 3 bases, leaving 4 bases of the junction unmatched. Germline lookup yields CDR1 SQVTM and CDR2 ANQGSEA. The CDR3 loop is CSVDPSGFNEQFF. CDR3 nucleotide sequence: TGCAGCGTTGATCCTAGCGGGTTCAATGAGCAGTTCTTC.

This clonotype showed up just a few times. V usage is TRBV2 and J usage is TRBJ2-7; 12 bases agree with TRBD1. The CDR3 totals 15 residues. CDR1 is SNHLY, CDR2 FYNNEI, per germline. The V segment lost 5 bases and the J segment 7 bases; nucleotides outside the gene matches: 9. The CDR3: CASSLGDRGPGEQYF. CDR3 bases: TGTGCCAGCAGTTTAGGGGACAGGGGGCCAGGAGAGCAGTACTTC.

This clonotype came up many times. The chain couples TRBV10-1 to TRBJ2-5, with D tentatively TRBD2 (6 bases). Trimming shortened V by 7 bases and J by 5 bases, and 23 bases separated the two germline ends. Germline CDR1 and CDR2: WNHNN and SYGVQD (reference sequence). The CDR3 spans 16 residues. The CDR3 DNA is TGCGCCAGCAACGATGGGTCGAGCGGGTGGTGGGAGACCCAGTACTTC. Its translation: CASNDGSSGWWETQYF.

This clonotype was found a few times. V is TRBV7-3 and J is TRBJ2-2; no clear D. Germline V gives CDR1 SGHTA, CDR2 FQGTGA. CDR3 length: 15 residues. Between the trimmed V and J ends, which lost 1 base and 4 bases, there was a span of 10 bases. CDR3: CASSLIGSGTGELFF. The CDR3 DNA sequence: TGTGCCAGCAGCTTAATTGGTTCGGGCACCGGGGAGCTGTTTTTT. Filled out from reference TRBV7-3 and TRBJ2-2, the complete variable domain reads GAGVSQTPSNKVTEKGKYVELRCDPISGHTALYWYRQSLGQGPEFLIYFQGTGAADDSGLPNDRFFAVRPEGSVSTLKIQRTERGDSAVYLCASSLIGSGTGELFFGEGSRLTVL.